Shown below are 32 T cell receptor beta chains from a single sample sequenced in a study of OX40 agonist ivuxolimab in advanced cancers. Some clones are missing from TCRdb's copy, which holds only in-frame ones; the method was immunoSEQ multiplex PCR. There are fewer than 75,000 clones in the sample; roughly 91% occur only once, and around 0.8% lies in the top ten. Sequenced here: CD4+ or CD8+ T cells sorted from blood, sampled in a trial of the OX40 agonist ivuxolimab. These TCRs come from an adult with an advanced solid tumor such as melanoma, head and neck, liver or kidney cancer.

The chain has TRBV6-5 and TRBJ1-1; D is uncertain. The CDR3 length is 11 residues. Trimming pared 8 bases from V and 0 bases from J, leaving 4 bases between. Germline V gene sequence: CDR1 MNHEY, CDR2 SVGAGI. CDR3 DNA sequence: TGTGCCAGCTGGGTGAACACTGAAGCTTTCTTT. It specifies CASWVNTEAFF.

About this clone: Germline is not matched at one junction end, which may reflect a read error. The sample holds other DNA sequences that translate to the same CDR3. The chain uses TRBV25-1 and TRBJ2-3, with TRBD2 identical over 10 bases. CDR1 is MGHDK, CDR2 SYGVNS, per germline. The CDR3 totals 17 residues. The CDR3 nucleotides read TGTGCCAGCAGTGGTCGACCGGGACTAGCGCCCACAGACACGCAGTATTTT. This translates into CASSGRPGLAPTDTQYF.

The chain is built from TRBV5-5 and TRBJ1-1; D gene uncertain. The CDR3 runs 13 residues. V lost 1 base and J 10 bases, leaving 14 bases between the germline ends. Germline V CDR1 and CDR2: SGHKS, YYEKEE (reference sequence). The CDR3 DNA is TGTGCCAGCAGCTTGTTATTGGCGGTTACAGCTTTCTTT. Translating it yields CASSLLLAVTAFF.

The chain is built from TRBV19 and TRBJ2-5; possible D gene TRBD2, 5 bases. The V and J ends lost 3 bases and 5 bases respectively, with 13 bases between them. CDR3 length: 14 amino acids. The germline V gene has CDR1 LNHDA and CDR2 SQIVND (reference sequence). The DNA for the CDR3 is TGTGCCAGTAGTATCCCGGGGTCTCGGGAGACCCAGTACTTC. This gives the protein CASSIPGSRETQYF.

The gene calls are TRBV7-6 and TRBJ2-2, with D unclear. V lost 2 bases and J lost 2, with 9 bases in between. Per the germline V gene, CDR1 is SGHVS and CDR2 is FNYEAQ. The CDR3 has 15 residues. The CDR3: CASSLNPTNTGELFF. The DNA for the CDR3 is TGTGCCAGCAGCTTAAACCCGACCAACACCGGGGAGCTGTTTTTT.

The V and J genes are TRBV11-2 and TRBJ1-1; D is uncertain. The ends were cut back, 2 bases at V and 2 bases at J, with 9 bases in the middle. The CDR3 has 14 amino acids. Germline V lookup: CDR1 SGHAT, CDR2 FQNNGV. This CDR3 reads CASSLNAGNTEAFF. The CDR3 nucleotides read TGTGCCAGCAGCTTAAATGCCGGCAACACTGAAGCTTTCTTT. The full variable domain, completed using reference TRBV11-2 and TRBJ1-1, is EAGVAQSPRYKIIEKRQSVAFWCNPISGHATLYWYQQILGQGPKLLIQFQNNGVVDDSQLPKDRFSAERLKGVDSTLKIQPAKLEDSAVYLCASSLNAGNTEAFFGQGTRLTVV.

The gene calls are TRBV18 and TRBJ2-3, with D perhaps matching TRBD1 (6 bases). Trimming took 4 bases from V and 1 from J, leaving 12 bases between them. The germline gives CDR1 KGHSH, CDR2 LQKENI. The CDR3 is 15 amino acids. The CDR3 nucleotides are TGTGCCAGCTCACTCTACAGGGTTGGCACAGATACGCAGTATTTT. Its protein product is CASSLYRVGTDTQYF.

The genes are TRBV6-6 and TRBJ2-3, with 9 nucleotides matching TRBD1. The CDR3 length is 15 residues. The germline V gene has CDR1 MNHNY and CDR2 SVGAGI (reference sequence). The J segment lost 0 bases and the V segment lost 5 bases, leaving 3 bases of the junction unmatched. In DNA, the CDR3 is TGTGCCAGCAGTCCCGGGACAGGGAGCACAGATACGCAGTATTTT. Protein product: CASSPGTGSTDTQYF.

The CDR3 region is CASSLRPIETQYF. The CDR3 nucleotides read TGTGCCAGCAGCTTACGACCAATAGAGACCCAGTACTTC. The chain links TRBV6-6 to TRBJ2-5; D is unresolved. Trimming pared 6 bases from V and 4 bases from J, leaving 12 bases between. Per germline, CDR1 MNHNY and CDR2 SVGAGI (reference sequence). The CDR3 sequence is 13 residues long.

The genes are TRBV2 and TRBJ2-7; a weak D match, TRBD2 (7 bases). Per germline, CDR1 SNHLY and CDR2 FYNNEI. There are 15 residues in the CDR3. V dropped 6 bases and J dropped 5 bases, with 20 bases sitting between them. The CDR3 spells CASSLRGGEVDEQYF. In DNA, the CDR3 is TGTGCCAGCAGCCTGAGGGGGGGAGAAGTTGACGAGCAGTACTTC.

V and J are TRBV7-6 and TRBJ2-3; 7 bases map to TRBD2. The V gene's germline CDR1 is SGHVS and CDR2 FNYEAQ. Trimming removed 1 base from V and 2 bases from J; junction bases left unmatched: 3. This CDR3 contains 15 residues. The CDR3 protein is CASSLGGTNTDTQYF. The DNA of the CDR3 is TGTGCCAGCAGCTTAGGGGGGACTAACACAGATACGCAGTATTTT.

The chain has TRBV30 and TRBJ2-3; 15 bases match TRBD2. The CDR3 covers 18 residues. V lost 3 bases and J lost 6; bases outside the gene matches: 13. Germline-derived CDR1 and CDR2 are GTSNPN and SVGIG (reference sequence). The CDR3 sequence: CAWSQDLPGTSGGDTQYF. The CDR3 coding sequence is TGTGCCTGGAGCCAGGACTTGCCCGGGACTAGCGGGGGGGATACGCAGTATTTT. Looking up the rest from reference TRBV30 and TRBJ2-3 gives the full variable domain: SQTIHQWPATLVQPVGSPLSLECTVEGTSNPNLYWYRQAAGRGLQLLFYSVGIGQISSEVPQNLSASRPQDRQFILSSKKLLLSDSGFYLCAWSQDLPGTSGGDTQYFGPGTRLTVL.

The chain joins TRBV5-1 to TRBJ2-2, with TRBD2 identical over 16 bases. Germline V gives CDR1 SGHRS, CDR2 YFSETQ. The trim removed 3 bases at V and 4 bases at J, leaving 9 bases unmatched. The CDR3 length is 19 residues. In DNA, the CDR3 is TGCGCCAGCAGCTCCTGGGGACTAGCGGGAGGGTTTGGCACCGGGGAGCTGTTTTTT. It codes for CASSSWGLAGGFGTGELFF.

J is TRBJ2-7 and V is TRBV29-1; D not certain. V lost 1 base and J lost 4, with 5 bases in between. There are 11 residues in the CDR3. Germline lookup yields CDR1 SQVTM and CDR2 ANQGSEA. The CDR3 loop is CSVEVGYEQYF. CDR3 DNA: TGCAGCGTTGAAGTGGGTTACGAGCAGTACTTC.

V usage is TRBV6-6 and J usage is TRBJ1-5; D is uncertain. The CDR3 has 13 amino acids. The V and J ends lost 8 bases and 6 bases respectively, with 14 bases between them. The germline V gene encodes CDR1 MNHNY and CDR2 SVGAGI (reference sequence). The CDR3: CASCLGMGQPQHF. The DNA of the CDR3 is TGTGCCAGCTGCCTCGGGATGGGTCAGCCCCAGCATTTT.

This chain joins TRBV7-9 and TRBJ2-1; D is uncertain. CDR1 and CDR2 from the germline V gene are SEHNR and FQNEAQ (reference sequence). Trimming took off 1 base at V and 7 bases at J, with 8 bases between the two ends. This CDR3 region has 13 residues. The CDR3 DNA reads as TGTGCCAGCAGCTTAGAAGTGCGTAATGAGCAGTTCTTC. It translates to CASSLEVRNEQFF.

The chain couples TRBV5-1 to TRBJ2-5; 7 bases align to TRBD2. V lost 5 bases to trimming and J lost 1 base; unmatched junction nucleotides: 8. The CDR3 is made up of 15 amino acids. Germline values: CDR1 SGHRS, CDR2 YFSETQ. The CDR3 sequence is CASRGGAGFQETQYF. In nucleotides, the CDR3 is TGCGCCAGCAGGGGAGGGGCTGGTTTCCAAGAGACCCAGTACTTC.

The V call is TRBV19, the J call TRBJ2-1; D is unresolved. V lost 0 bases and J lost 10, with 10 bases in between. CDR3 length equals 13 residues. Looked up from germline, CDR1 is LNHDA and CDR2 is SQIVND (reference sequence). CDR3 sequence: CASSIDPRSEQFF. The CDR3 nucleotides are TGTGCCAGTAGTATAGATCCCCGGTCGGAGCAGTTCTTC.

J is TRBJ2-6 and V is TRBV29-1; D not certain. This CDR3 region has 17 residues. Trimming cost V 6 bases and J 4 bases, with 22 bases left between them. Germline V gene data show CDR1 as SQVTM and CDR2 as ANQGSEA. The CDR3, as DNA: TGCAGCGTCGTCCTAAAGAGGTTAGAATGGGGGGCCAACGTCCTGACTTTC. It yields the protein CSVVLKRLEWGANVLTF.

V and J are TRBV14 and TRBJ2-2; possibly TRBD1 for D (5 bases). In germline, CDR1 is SGHDN, CDR2 FVKESK. The CDR3 has 13 amino acids. The germline V and J ends were trimmed by 4 bases and 6 bases, with 9 bases remaining between them. The CDR3 sequence: CASSPNRPGELFF. Written as DNA, the CDR3 is TGTGCCAGCAGCCCCAACAGGCCCGGGGAGCTGTTTTTT.

The chain combines TRBV5-6 with TRBJ1-2; no definite D call. The length of the CDR3 is 12 residues. Germline CDR1 SGHDT, CDR2 YYEEEE. Trimming stripped 6 bases from V and 8 bases from J, with 14 bases between. The CDR3 coding sequence is TGTGCCAGCACCTTACTCGCGGGAGGCTACACCTTC. This codes for CASTLLAGGYTF. The whole variable domain, remainder taken from reference TRBV5-6 and TRBJ1-2, is DAGVTQSPTHLIKTRGQQVTLRCSPKSGHDTVSWYQQALGQGPQFIFQYYEEEERQRGNFPDRFSGHQFPNYSSELNVNALLLGDSALYLCASTLLAGGYTFGSGTRLTVV.

This chain uses TRBV18 with TRBJ2-1, with 9 nucleotides matching TRBD2. CDR3 length equals 14 residues. Germline V CDR1 and CDR2: KGHSH, LQKENI. Unmatched junction bases numbered 4, after V lost 3 bases and J lost 7 bases. CDR3 sequence: CASSPTSGLNEQFF. The CDR3 DNA sequence: TGTGCCAGCTCACCGACTAGCGGTCTGAATGAGCAGTTCTTC.

V gene TRBV5-3 combines with J gene TRBJ1-2; TRBD1 matches 9 bases. TRBV5-3 is labeled an ORF, and its function is uncertain. CDR3 length: 15 residues. V lost 3 bases and J lost 8; bases outside the gene matches: 11. The CDR3 region has the DNA TGTGCCAGAAGCTCGGAGTACAGGGGGCGGAGGGGCTACACCTTC. It yields the protein CARSSEYRGRRGYTF.

V is TRBV30 and J is TRBJ1-1, with 11 bases identical to TRBD1. The CDR3 has 16 amino acids. The germline gives CDR1 GTSNPN, CDR2 SVGIG (reference sequence). The V segment lost 6 bases and the J segment 0 bases; nucleotides outside the gene matches: 9. The CDR3 DNA reads TGTGCCTGTATCCGGGACAGGGGGTTCATGAACACTGAAGCTTTCTTT. Its translation is CACIRDRGFMNTEAFF.

The rearrangement links TRBV25-1 to TRBJ2-2; a possible D gene is TRBD1 (5 bases). Deletions cut 4 bases from V and 2 bases from J, with 8 bases between. From germline, CDR1 is MGHDK and CDR2 SYGVNS. CDR3 length: 14 amino acids. The CDR3 DNA follows: TGTGCCAGCAGTGGCAGGGCAAACACCGGGGAGCTGTTTTTT. It translates to CASSGRANTGELFF.

The J gene is TRBJ2-5, the V gene TRBV2; D may be TRBD1 (5 bases). CDR3 length: 14 residues. CDR1 is SNHLY, CDR2 FYNNEI, per germline. V lost 7 bases and J 1 base, leaving 13 bases between the germline ends. CDR3 amino acids: CASITGDSQETQYF. CDR3 in DNA: TGTGCCAGCATCACCGGAGACAGCCAAGAGACCCAGTACTTC. Variable domain in full (rest from reference TRBV2 and TRBJ2-5): EPEVTQTPSHQVTQMGQEVILRCVPISNHLYFYWYRQILGQKVEFLVSFYNNEISEKSEIFDDQFSVERPDGSNFTLKIRSTKLEDSAMYFCASITGDSQETQYFGPGTRLLVL.

The chain couples TRBV12-5 to TRBJ2-3, with TRBD1 matching over 9 bases. This CDR3 comprises 15 residues. Germline V gene sequence: CDR1 LGHNT, CDR2 FRNRAP. J was trimmed by 3 bases and V by 4 bases; bases with no gene match: 5. CDR3 sequence: CASGSGQGFTDTQYF. In DNA, the CDR3 is TGTGCTAGTGGTTCGGGACAGGGTTTTACAGATACGCAGTATTTT.

This chain links TRBV5-5 with TRBJ1-2; TRBD1 might be the D (6 bases). V gave up 0 bases and J gave up 5 bases, with 14 bases separating them. Germline CDR1 is SGHKS and CDR2 is YYEKEE (reference sequence). CDR3 size: 15 residues. DNA of the CDR3: TGTGCCAGCAGCTTGGACGACAGGCGGGTGTATGGCTACACCTTC. This sequence encodes CASSLDDRRVYGYTF.

The chain has TRBV7-2 and TRBJ1-1, with TRBD1 identical over 10 bases. Germline V gene sequence: CDR1 SGHTA, CDR2 FQGNSA. This CDR3 contains 13 residues. V trimming: 4 bases; J trimming: 8 bases; junction bases outside the gene matches: 4. The CDR3 spells CASSSRQGAEAFF. The CDR3 DNA sequence: TGTGCCAGCAGCTCTAGACAGGGGGCAGAAGCTTTCTTT. The full variable domain, in which reference TRBV7-2 and TRBJ1-1 provide the parts outside the CDR3, is GAGVSQSPSNKVTEKGKDVELRCDPISGHTALYWYRQSLGQGLEFLIYFQGNSAPDKSGLPSDRFSAERTGGSVSTLTIQRTQQEDSAVYLCASSSRQGAEAFFGQGTRLTVV.

The rearrangement links TRBV19 to TRBJ2-3; 14 positions agree with TRBD2. Per germline, CDR1 LNHDA and CDR2 SQIVND (reference sequence). V shed 3 bases and J 1 base; nucleotides not matched to a gene: 6. The CDR3 spans 18 residues. The CDR3 loop reads CASSIRTSGRTRTDTQYF. The CDR3 bases are TGTGCCAGTAGTATCCGGACTAGCGGGAGGACCCGCACAGATACGCAGTATTTT.

The chain uses TRBV5-6 and TRBJ2-7, with 10 bases aligning to TRBD2. This CDR3 is 17 amino acids long. CDR1 and CDR2 (germline): SGHDT, YYEEEE. Trimming took 4 bases from V and 3 from J; bases not matched to a gene: 13. Here the CDR3 reads CASSPIEASGGDYEQYF. The CDR3 DNA reads as TGTGCCAGCAGCCCCATCGAGGCTAGCGGGGGAGACTACGAGCAGTACTTC.

The chain combines TRBV14 with TRBJ1-6, with a tentative D call TRBD1 (6 bases). V lost 4 bases and J 6 bases, leaving 7 bases between the germline ends. Germline V CDR1 and CDR2: SGHDN, FVKESK. The CDR3 has 13 amino acids. CDR3 protein: CASSRQANSPLHF. DNA of the CDR3: TGTGCCAGCAGCCGACAGGCTAATTCACCCCTCCACTTT.